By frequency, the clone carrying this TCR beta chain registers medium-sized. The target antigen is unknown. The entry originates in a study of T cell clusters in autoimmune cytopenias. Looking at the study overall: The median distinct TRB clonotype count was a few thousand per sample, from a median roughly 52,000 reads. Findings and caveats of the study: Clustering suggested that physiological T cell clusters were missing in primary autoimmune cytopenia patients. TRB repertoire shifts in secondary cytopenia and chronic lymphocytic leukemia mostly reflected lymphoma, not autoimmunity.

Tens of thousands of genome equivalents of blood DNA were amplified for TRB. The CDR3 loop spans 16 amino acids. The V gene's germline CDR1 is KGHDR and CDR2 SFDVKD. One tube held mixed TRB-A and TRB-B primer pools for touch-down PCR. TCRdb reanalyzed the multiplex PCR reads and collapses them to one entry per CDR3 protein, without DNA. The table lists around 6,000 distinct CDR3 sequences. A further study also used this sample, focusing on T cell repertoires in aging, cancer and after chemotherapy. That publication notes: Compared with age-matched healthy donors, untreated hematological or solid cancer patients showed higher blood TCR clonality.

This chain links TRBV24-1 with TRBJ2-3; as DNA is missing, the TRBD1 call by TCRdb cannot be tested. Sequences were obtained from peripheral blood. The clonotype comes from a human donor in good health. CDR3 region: CATSDFGAGDTDTQYF.